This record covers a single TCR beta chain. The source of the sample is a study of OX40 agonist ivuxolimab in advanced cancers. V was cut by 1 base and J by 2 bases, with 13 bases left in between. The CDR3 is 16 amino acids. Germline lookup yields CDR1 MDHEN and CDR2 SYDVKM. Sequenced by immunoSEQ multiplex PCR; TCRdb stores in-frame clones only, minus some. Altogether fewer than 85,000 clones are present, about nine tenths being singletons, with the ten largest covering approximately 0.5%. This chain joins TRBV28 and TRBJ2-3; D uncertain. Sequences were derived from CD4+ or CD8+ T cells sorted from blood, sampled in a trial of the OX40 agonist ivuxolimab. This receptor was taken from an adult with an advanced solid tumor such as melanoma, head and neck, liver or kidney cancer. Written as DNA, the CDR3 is TGTGCCAGCAGTTTATTGGTAGTATCTGCCACAGATACGCAGTATTTT. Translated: CASSLLVVSATDTQYF.